The rows below give T cell receptor beta chains drawn from one sample of a study of T cell changes during pregnancy in multiple sclerosis. Method: immunoSEQ multiplex PCR; TCRdb's copy keeps in-frame clones and lacks some. The sample lists approximately 50,000 clones, approximately 93% seen once, with roughly 0.34% in the top ten. The sample here was CD4+ T cells from peripheral blood mononuclear cells, taken in the third trimester of pregnancy. All receptors come from a female donor with multiple sclerosis, enrolled in a pregnancy study. The CDR3 runs from the conserved cysteine through the conserved F or W. The order of the fields is V gene, D gene, J gene, clone size, CDR3 protein, CDR3 DNA. A D gene is named only where the DNA matches it firmly. Expanded clones are given a class, and other clones once, few, many or no size at all.

v_call: TRBV5-1; d_call: TRBD1; j_call: TRBJ1-2; clone_size: once; cdr3_aa: CASSLEPRNDRGYGYTF; cdr3_nt: TGCGCCAGCAGCCTGGAGCCTCGGAACGACAGGGGCTATGGCTACACCTTC
v_call: TRBV6-5; d_call: NA; j_call: TRBJ2-7; clone_size: NA; cdr3_aa: CASRDKVAYEQYF; cdr3_nt: TGTGCCAGCAGGGACAAGGTCGCCTACGAGCAGTACTTC
v_call: TRBV19; d_call: NA; j_call: TRBJ1-2; clone_size: NA; cdr3_aa: CASSTGQTNYGYTF; cdr3_nt: TGTGCCAGTAGTACAGGGCAAACTAACTATGGCTACACCTTC
v_call: TRBV5-4; d_call: TRBD2; j_call: TRBJ2-1; clone_size: NA; cdr3_aa: CASSQGLAGGLSSYNEQFF; cdr3_nt: TGTGCCAGCAGCCAGGGGCTAGCGGGGGGACTTAGCTCCTACAATGAGCAGTTCTTC
v_call: TRBV28; d_call: TRBD1; j_call: TRBJ1-2; clone_size: NA; cdr3_aa: CASSPPGQIDGYTF; cdr3_nt: TGTGCCAGCAGTCCGCCGGGACAGATCGATGGCTACACCTTC
v_call: TRBV9; d_call: NA; j_call: TRBJ2-5; clone_size: NA; cdr3_aa: CASSVGGIAETQYF; cdr3_nt: TGTGCCAGCAGCGTAGGAGGGATTGCGGAGACCCAGTACTTC
v_call: TRBV4-1; d_call: TRBD1; j_call: TRBJ2-4; clone_size: NA; cdr3_aa: CASSQGTGAMNIQYF; cdr3_nt: TGCGCCAGCAGCCAAGGGACAGGGGCTATGAACATTCAGTACTTC
v_call: TRBV5-6; d_call: TRBD1; j_call: TRBJ1-2; clone_size: NA; cdr3_aa: CASSSEGAWNYGYTF; cdr3_nt: TGTGCCAGCAGCTCTGAGGGGGCGTGGAACTATGGCTACACCTTC
v_call: TRBV13; d_call: NA; j_call: TRBJ1-2; clone_size: NA; cdr3_aa: CASIRGGAGDYGYTF; cdr3_nt: TGTGCCAGCATAAGGGGGGGCGCTGGGGACTATGGCTACACCTTC
v_call: TRBV11-2; d_call: NA; j_call: TRBJ1-2; clone_size: once; cdr3_aa: CASSLAAGQPHGYTF; cdr3_nt: TGTGCCAGCAGCTTAGCGGCCGGACAGCCCCATGGCTACACCTTC
v_call: TRBV2; d_call: TRBD2; j_call: TRBJ2-3; clone_size: once; cdr3_aa: CASRLAGRGDTQYF; cdr3_nt: TGTGCCAGCAGACTAGCGGGGAGGGGAGATACGCAGTATTTT
v_call: TRBV5-4; d_call: NA; j_call: TRBJ1-1; clone_size: once; cdr3_aa: CASSLGWRGNTEAFF; cdr3_nt: TGTGCCAGCAGCTTGGGTTGGAGGGGAAACACTGAAGCTTTCTTT
v_call: TRBV5-4; d_call: NA; j_call: TRBJ1-1; clone_size: NA; cdr3_aa: CASSAGTLNTEAFF; cdr3_nt: TGTGCCAGCAGCGCCGGGACTTTGAACACTGAAGCTTTCTTT
v_call: TRBV7-6; d_call: TRBD1; j_call: TRBJ2-5; clone_size: NA; cdr3_aa: CASSLGTGEQETQYF; cdr3_nt: TGTGCCAGCAGCTTAGGGACAGGGGAGCAAGAGACCCAGTACTTC
v_call: TRBV7-2; d_call: TRBD2; j_call: TRBJ2-1; clone_size: NA; cdr3_aa: CASSILAGGPYNEQFF; cdr3_nt: TGTGCCAGCAGCATCCTAGCGGGGGGCCCCTACAATGAGCAGTTCTTC
v_call: TRBV9; d_call: TRBD2; j_call: TRBJ2-4; clone_size: NA; cdr3_aa: CASSVGIAGGLNIQYF; cdr3_nt: TGTGCCAGCAGCGTAGGTATAGCGGGAGGATTAAACATTCAGTACTTC
v_call: TRBV9; d_call: NA; j_call: TRBJ2-5; clone_size: NA; cdr3_aa: CASSVTGLAGAETQYF; cdr3_nt: TGTGCCAGCAGCGTCACGGGGCTAGCAGGGGCAGAGACCCAGTACTTC
v_call: TRBV6-5; d_call: NA; j_call: TRBJ2-1; clone_size: NA; cdr3_aa: CASGKGLGHEQFF; cdr3_nt: TGTGCCAGCGGGAAGGGGCTCGGGCATGAGCAGTTCTTC
v_call: TRBV5-1; d_call: TRBD2; j_call: TRBJ2-2; clone_size: NA; cdr3_aa: CASTPLAGSANTGELFF; cdr3_nt: TGCGCCAGCACCCCCCTAGCGGGATCCGCGAACACCGGGGAGCTGTTTTTT
v_call: TRBV5-5; d_call: NA; j_call: TRBJ1-3; clone_size: NA; cdr3_aa: CASSTSDTSSGNTIYF; cdr3_nt: TGTGCCAGCAGCACGTCAGACACAAGCTCTGGAAACACCATATATTTT
v_call: TRBV15; d_call: TRBD2; j_call: TRBJ2-7; clone_size: NA; cdr3_aa: CATSIAGQNYEQYF; cdr3_nt: TGTGCCACCAGTATAGCGGGGCAAAACTACGAGCAGTACTTC
v_call: TRBV5-1; d_call: NA; j_call: TRBJ1-6; clone_size: NA; cdr3_aa: CASSLDGGGNSPLHF; cdr3_nt: TGCGCCAGCAGCTTGGATGGGGGAGGGAATTCACCCCTCCACTTT
v_call: TRBV5-1; d_call: TRBD1; j_call: TRBJ2-2; clone_size: NA; cdr3_aa: CASSPIPDRGTGELFF; cdr3_nt: TGCGCCAGCAGCCCCATCCCAGACAGGGGCACCGGGGAGCTGTTTTTT
v_call: TRBV9; d_call: TRBD2; j_call: TRBJ2-3; clone_size: NA; cdr3_aa: CASSVGAGGPTSTDTQYF; cdr3_nt: TGTGCCAGCAGCGTAGGAGCGGGGGGGCCCACTAGCACAGATACGCAGTATTTT
v_call: TRBV6-6; d_call: NA; j_call: TRBJ1-1; clone_size: NA; cdr3_aa: CASSYGQANTEAFF; cdr3_nt: TGTGCCAGCAGCTACGGGCAGGCCAACACTGAAGCTTTCTTT
v_call: TRBV30; d_call: TRBD1; j_call: TRBJ2-7; clone_size: once; cdr3_aa: CAWSTGGYEQYF; cdr3_nt: TGTGCCTGGAGTACAGGGGGGTACGAGCAGTACTTC
v_call: TRBV6-5; d_call: TRBD1; j_call: TRBJ2-7; clone_size: NA; cdr3_aa: CASSRQGSRSEQYF; cdr3_nt: TGTGCCAGCAGTCGACAGGGGAGTCGGTCCGAGCAGTACTTC
v_call: TRBV20-1; d_call: NA; j_call: TRBJ2-3; clone_size: NA; cdr3_aa: CSARDLHTQYF; cdr3_nt: TGCAGTGCTAGGGACTTGCATACGCAGTATTTT
v_call: TRBV7-2; d_call: NA; j_call: TRBJ1-4; clone_size: NA; cdr3_aa: CASSLWVVGTTTNEKLFF; cdr3_nt: TGTGCCAGCAGCTTATGGGTCGTGGGGACTACAACTAATGAAAAACTGTTTTTT
v_call: TRBV5-6; d_call: TRBD2; j_call: TRBJ2-3; clone_size: NA; cdr3_aa: CASSLNGRLDTQYF; cdr3_nt: TGTGCCAGCAGCTTAAACGGGAGGTTAGATACGCAGTATTTT
v_call: TRBV7-2; d_call: NA; j_call: TRBJ2-7; clone_size: NA; cdr3_aa: CASSLVFGTSYEQYF; cdr3_nt: TGTGCCAGCAGCTTAGTCTTCGGGACTTCCTACGAGCAGTACTTC
v_call: TRBV10-3; d_call: NA; j_call: TRBJ1-2; clone_size: NA; cdr3_aa: CAISLNRDNYGYTF; cdr3_nt: TGTGCCATCAGTCTGAACAGGGATAACTATGGCTACACCTTC
v_call: TRBV29-1; d_call: NA; j_call: TRBJ1-1; clone_size: NA; cdr3_aa: CSAIRYRETEAFF; cdr3_nt: TGCAGCGCGATAAGGTACAGGGAAACTGAAGCTTTCTTT
v_call: TRBV18; d_call: TRBD2; j_call: TRBJ2-5; clone_size: NA; cdr3_aa: CASSPREGREQETQYF; cdr3_nt: TGTGCCAGCTCACCTCGGGAAGGGAGGGAGCAAGAGACCCAGTACTTC
v_call: TRBV5-3; d_call: NA; j_call: TRBJ2-7; clone_size: once; cdr3_aa: CARSARSEISYEQYF; cdr3_nt: TGTGCCAGAAGCGCCCGGAGTGAGATCTCCTACGAGCAGTACTTC
v_call: TRBV7-9; d_call: NA; j_call: TRBJ1-2; clone_size: NA; cdr3_aa: CASNRDSSYGYTF; cdr3_nt: TGTGCCAGCAACCGGGACTCTTCCTATGGCTACACCTTC
v_call: TRBV7-6; d_call: TRBD1; j_call: TRBJ2-1; clone_size: NA; cdr3_aa: CASGGQGLNEQFF; cdr3_nt: TGTGCCAGCGGCGGACAGGGACTCAATGAGCAGTTCTTC
v_call: TRBV18; d_call: TRBD2; j_call: TRBJ2-1; clone_size: NA; cdr3_aa: CASSLNSGTSGRNEQFF; cdr3_nt: TGTGCCAGCTCACTAAACAGCGGGACTAGCGGGAGGAATGAGCAGTTCTTC
v_call: TRBV18; d_call: NA; j_call: TRBJ2-1; clone_size: once; cdr3_aa: CASSSLDYNEQFF; cdr3_nt: TGTGCCAGCTCGTCACTAGATTACAATGAGCAGTTCTTC
v_call: TRBV27; d_call: TRBD1; j_call: TRBJ1-1; clone_size: NA; cdr3_aa: CASSLWGQGFEAFF; cdr3_nt: TGTGCCAGCAGTTTATGGGGACAGGGCTTTGAAGCTTTCTTT
v_call: TRBV28; d_call: TRBD2; j_call: TRBJ2-2; clone_size: NA; cdr3_aa: CASSGGVFSAGELFF; cdr3_nt: TGTGCCAGCAGTGGGGGGGTTTTCTCCGCCGGGGAGCTGTTTTTT
v_call: TRBV6-5; d_call: NA; j_call: TRBJ1-1; clone_size: NA; cdr3_aa: CASSARTATEAFF; cdr3_nt: TGTGCCAGCAGTGCCCGGACAGCAACTGAAGCTTTCTTT
v_call: TRBV27; d_call: TRBD1; j_call: TRBJ2-7; clone_size: NA; cdr3_aa: CASSPFSDRAYEQYF; cdr3_nt: TGTGCCAGCAGTCCTTTCTCGGACAGGGCCTACGAGCAGTACTTC
v_call: TRBV28; d_call: NA; j_call: TRBJ1-2; clone_size: once; cdr3_aa: CATGGGPPWGYTF; cdr3_nt: TGTGCCACCGGGGGGGGCCCACCATGGGGCTACACCTTC
v_call: TRBV19; d_call: TRBD2; j_call: TRBJ2-3; clone_size: NA; cdr3_aa: CASRLAGGLSDTQYF; cdr3_nt: TGTGCCAGTAGACTAGCGGGGGGGCTCTCAGATACGCAGTATTTT
v_call: TRBV27; d_call: TRBD2; j_call: TRBJ2-5; clone_size: NA; cdr3_aa: CASSWDYRSQETQYF; cdr3_nt: TGTGCCAGCAGCTGGGACTACCGATCCCAAGAGACCCAGTACTTC
v_call: TRBV10-2; d_call: TRBD2; j_call: TRBJ2-7; clone_size: NA; cdr3_aa: CASSDTTSLPREQYF; cdr3_nt: TGCGCCAGCAGTGATACGACTAGCCTCCCACGGGAGCAGTACTTC
v_call: TRBV4-3; d_call: NA; j_call: TRBJ2-7; clone_size: NA; cdr3_aa: CASSQEVRGSREQYF; cdr3_nt: TGCGCCAGCAGCCAAGAAGTGAGAGGTTCCCGGGAGCAGTACTTC
v_call: TRBV7-2; d_call: TRBD2; j_call: TRBJ2-1; clone_size: NA; cdr3_aa: CASSPPGLAGLEQFF; cdr3_nt: TGTGCCAGCAGCCCCCCGGGACTAGCGGGACTTGAGCAGTTCTTC
v_call: TRBV6-5; d_call: TRBD2; j_call: TRBJ2-2; clone_size: NA; cdr3_aa: CASRTAGAGTGELFF; cdr3_nt: TGTGCCAGCAGGACAGCGGGGGCGGGCACCGGGGAGCTGTTTTTT
v_call: TRBV19; d_call: NA; j_call: TRBJ1-5; clone_size: NA; cdr3_aa: CASSRGQPQHF; cdr3_nt: TGTGCCAGTAGTCGAGGTCAGCCCCAGCATTTT
v_call: TRBV4-3; d_call: NA; j_call: TRBJ1-2; clone_size: NA; cdr3_aa: CASSQDGGPGEFYGYTF; cdr3_nt: TGCGCCAGCAGCCAAGATGGTGGGCCAGGGGAGTTCTATGGCTACACCTTC
v_call: TRBV9; d_call: TRBD1; j_call: TRBJ2-6; clone_size: NA; cdr3_aa: CASSVTGSSSGANVLTF; cdr3_nt: TGTGCCAGCAGCGTGACAGGGTCGAGCTCTGGGGCCAACGTCCTGACTTTC
v_call: TRBV27; d_call: TRBD2; j_call: TRBJ2-1; clone_size: NA; cdr3_aa: CASSLGGLAGAGEQFF; cdr3_nt: TGTGCCAGCAGTTTAGGTGGGCTAGCGGGAGCGGGTGAGCAGTTCTTC
v_call: TRBV2; d_call: TRBD1; j_call: TRBJ2-3; clone_size: once; cdr3_aa: CASFRDSRTDTQYF; cdr3_nt: TGTGCCAGCTTCCGGGACAGTAGGACAGATACGCAGTATTTT
v_call: TRBV14; d_call: NA; j_call: TRBJ1-2; clone_size: NA; cdr3_aa: CASSPTGYGYTF; cdr3_nt: TGTGCCAGCAGCCCTACAGGCTATGGCTACACCTTC